This TCR beta chain was captured by sequencing in a study of OX40 agonist ivuxolimab in advanced cancers. Study details: Ivuxolimab doses were 0.01, 0.1, 0.3, 1.5, 3 or 10 mg/kg every 2 weeks. Every patient in dose escalation had hepatocellular carcinoma, melanoma, renal cell or head and neck cancer. Partial responses occurred in Three dose-escalation patients, one with hepatocellular carcinoma and two with cutaneous melanoma. General observations from the study: Expanded clones tended on average to be more numerous among CD8+ T cells than CD4+.

Trimming left V 0 bases short and J 5 bases short, with 13 bases between. Looked up from germline, CDR1 is SGHDN and CDR2 is FVKESK. The CDR3 is 15 amino acids. Clones were read by immunoSEQ multiplex PCR, and TCRdb kept only the in-frame ones, dropping some. Altogether around 100,000 clones are present, around 87% being singletons, with the ten largest covering more than 0.15%. Comment on this clone: As yet, its antigen is unknown.

Sample: CD4+ or CD8+ T cells sorted from blood, taken in a trial of the OX40 agonist ivuxolimab. The receptor comes from an adult with an advanced solid tumor such as melanoma, head and neck, liver or kidney cancer. The chain joins TRBV14 to TRBJ1-2; D is unresolved. CDR3 amino acids: CASSQDVGEGYGYTF. CDR3 nucleotide sequence: TGTGCCAGCAGCCAAGATGTGGGAGAAGGGTATGGCTACACCTTC.